The rows below give T cell receptor beta chains drawn from one sample of a study of metastatic and nonmetastatic thyroid tumors. TCRdb re-analyzed the PCR reads through MiXCR. Of 10,000 or so clones listed, under 35% are singletons. Source material: tumor tissue. The receptors here all came from a female donor with papillary thyroid cancer or a benign thyroid nodule (not recorded which). Some clones in this sample may be carry-over from other donors' samples. The CDR3 runs from the conserved cysteine through the conserved F or W. A D gene is named only where the DNA matches it firmly. Only some rows state a clone size, as once, few, many or a class for expanded clones.

abundance	len	v_gene	d_gene	j_gene	CDR3aa	CDR3nt
.	17	TRBV4-1	TRBD2	TRBJ2-3	CASSPGIGLGSTDTQYF	TGCGCCAGCAGCCCGGGAATAGGACTAGGCAGCACAGATACGCAGTATTTT
many	13	TRBV2	TRBD1	TRBJ1-2	CAGSVQGAGGYTF	TGTGCCGGCAGTGTCCAGGGGGCCGGTGGCTACACCTTC
.	14	TRBV28	TRBD1	TRBJ2-7	CASVATGTFYEQYF	TGTGCCAGCGTTGCGACAGGGACATTCTACGAGCAGTACTTC
.	18	TRBV11-1	TRBD2	TRBJ2-3	CASSHALAGRASTDTQYF	TGTGCCAGCAGCCACGCACTAGCGGGAAGGGCTAGCACAGATACGCAGTATTTT
.	17	TRBV5-1	TRBD2	TRBJ2-1	CASSPLGTSGSHNEQFF	TGCGCCAGCAGCCCCCTAGGCACTAGCGGGAGCCACAATGAGCAGTTCTTC
.	14	TRBV12-3/TRBV12-4	TRBD1	TRBJ1-1	CARSFGQGGTEAFF	TGTGCCAGAAGTTTCGGACAGGGTGGCACTGAGGCTTTCTTT
few	17	TRBV7-8	.	TRBJ1-2	CASSLDGQSTGRYGYTF	TGTGCCAGCAGCTTAGACGGACAGTCCACCGGTCGATATGGCTACACCTTC
many	14	TRBV9	TRBD2	TRBJ2-1	CASSRGGSYNEQFF	TGTGCCAGCAGTCGGGGGGGCTCCTACAATGAGCAGTTCTTC
.	13	TRBV7-8	.	TRBJ1-2	CASSLEGGQCYTF	TGTGCCAGCAGCTTAGAGGGGGGTCAGTGCTACACCTTC
few	16	TRBV30	TRBD2	TRBJ2-1	CAWSPQGAGEFNEQFF	TGTGCCTGGAGTCCCCAGGGAGCGGGAGAGTTTAATGAGCAGTTCTTC
.	14	TRBV7-6	.	TRBJ1-6	CASSLVGWDSPLHF	TGTGCCAGCAGCTTAGTCGGTTGGGATTCACCCCTCCACTTT
few	14	TRBV28	.	TRBJ1-2	CASSLNNLCDGYTF	TGTGCCAGCAGTTTGAATAATTTGTGTGATGGCTACACCTTC
.	13	TRBV20-1	.	TRBJ2-7	CSAGTGGGYEQYF	TGCAGTGCCGGCACGGGTGGGGGCTACGAGCAGTACTTC
once	17	TRBV9	.	TRBJ1-6	CASSPFSGGSYNSPLHF	TGTGCCAGCAGCCCCTTTTCCGGGGGATCCTATAATTCACCCCTCCACTTT
.	16	TRBV6-1	.	TRBJ1-5	CASNKGLIYSNQPQHF	TGTGCCAGCAACAAGGGGCTAATATATAGCAATCAGCCCCAGCATTTT
.	14	TRBV6-1	TRBD1	TRBJ2-7	CASSEGDSSYEQYF	TGTGCCAGCAGTGAGGGGGACAGCTCCTACGAGCAGTACTTC
few	12	TRBV11-3	.	TRBJ1-1	CASSRSGVEAFF	TGTGCCAGCAGCCGGTCAGGGGTTGAAGCTTTCTTT
.	15	TRBV5-1	TRBD2	TRBJ2-5	CASSGGTSGAETQYF	TGCGCCAGCAGCGGCGGGACTAGCGGGGCCGAGACCCAGTACTTC
medium-sized	14	TRBV5-1	.	TRBJ1-1	CASSLGTENTEAFF	TGCGCCAGCAGCTTGGGGACAGAGAACACTGAAGCTTTCTTT
few	14	TRBV19	.	TRBJ2-7	CATSGTGSSYEQYF	TGTGCCACCTCCGGTACAGGGTCATCCTACGAGCAGTACTTC
medium-sized	13	TRBV2	TRBD1	TRBJ1-5	CASSADRVAPQHF	TGTGCCAGCAGCGCGGACAGGGTGGCGCCCCAGCATTTT
.	11	TRBV20-1	.	TRBJ2-7	CSASGGYEQYF	TGCAGTGCTAGCGGGGGATACGAGCAGTACTTC
medium-sized	15	TRBV6-1	.	TRBJ2-1	CASSSTGLGGNEQFF	TGTGCCAGCAGTTCGACAGGCCTCGGGGGGAATGAGCAGTTCTTC
.	13	TRBV2	.	TRBJ1-2	CASSERQVYGYTF	TGTGCCAGCAGTGAACGGCAGGTCTATGGCTACACCTTC
.	15	TRBV6-1	.	TRBJ2-6	CASTPSGTGANVLTF	TGTGCCAGCACACCCTCGGGGACCGGGGCCAACGTCCTGACTTTC
large	15	TRBV4-1	TRBD1	TRBJ2-7	CASSQDWGQMYEQYF	TGCGCCAGCAGCCAAGATTGGGGACAGATGTACGAGCAGTACTTC
.	16	TRBV6-2/TRBV6-3	TRBD1	TRBJ2-5	CASSDGGQGAGETQYF	TGTGCCAGCAGTGACGGGGGACAGGGGGCAGGAGAGACCCAGTACTTC
few	16	TRBV28	TRBD1	TRBJ1-4	CASSFPLRDREEKLFF	TGTGCCAGCAGTTTCCCGCTCCGGGACAGAGAAGAAAAACTGTTTTTT
.	14	TRBV6-1	TRBD2	TRBJ2-7	CASTSGTSGREQYF	TGTGCCAGCACTTCGGGGACTAGCGGGAGAGAGCAGTACTTC
few	12	TRBV6-1	.	TRBJ1-6	CASQINNSPLHF	TGTGCCAGCCAAATAAATAATTCACCCCTCCACTTT
few	13	TRBV6-1	TRBD1	TRBJ2-7	CASGEGDRDEQYF	TGTGCCAGCGGAGAGGGGGACAGGGACGAGCAGTACTTC
many	15	TRBV9	.	TRBJ2-3	CASSVAGSSTDTQYF	TGTGCCAGCAGCGTAGCGGGCTCCAGCACAGATACGCAGTATTTT
medium-sized	13	TRBV5-1	.	TRBJ2-2	CASSPEGAGELFF	TGCGCCAGCAGCCCGGAAGGGGCCGGGGAGCTGTTTTTT
.	12	TRBV20-1	TRBD2	TRBJ2-1	CSAKGLDYEQFF	TGCAGTGCTAAGGGACTAGACTATGAGCAGTTCTTC
medium-sized	16	TRBV5-1	TRBD1	TRBJ2-1	CASSIMTGAGYNEQFF	TGCGCCAGCAGCATCATGACAGGGGCAGGTTACAATGAGCAGTTCTTC
many	14	TRBV30	.	TRBJ2-5	CAWSRSPLGETQYF	TGTGCCTGGAGTCGATCGCCCCTCGGGGAGACCCAGTACTTC
medium-sized	14	TRBV28	.	TRBJ1-2	CASSLNNLGDGYTF	TGTGCCAGCAGTTTAAATAATTTGGGTGATGGCTACACCTTC
medium-sized	12	TRBV5-1	.	TRBJ2-7	CASSPSSYEQYF	TGCGCCAGCAGCCCTAGCTCCTACGAGCAGTACTTC
.	15	TRBV20-1	TRBD2	TRBJ2-7	CSARGFSGAGGEQYF	TGCAGTGCTAGAGGTTTTAGCGGGGCTGGTGGGGAGCAGTACTTC
.	15	TRBV20-1	TRBD2	TRBJ2-7	CSARDGEGGPYEQYF	TGCAGTGCTAGAGATGGGGAGGGAGGGCCTTATGAGCAGTACTTC
few	16	TRBV4-1	TRBD1	TRBJ2-7	CASSQGGLDRVGEQYF	TGCGCCAGCAGCCAAGGGGGTCTGGACAGGGTTGGCGAGCAGTACTTC
.	13	TRBV25-1	.	TRBJ1-1	CASSESPGEEAFF	TGTGCCAGCAGTGAATCCCCAGGAGAGGAAGCTTTCTTT
.	16	TRBV20-1	.	TRBJ1-5	CSAGSSLGGSNQPQHF	TGCAGTGCTGGGAGCTCATTGGGGGGTAGCAATCAGCCCCAGCATTTT
.	15	TRBV4-1	.	TRBJ1-5	CASSQVPGSNQPQHF	TGCGCCAGCAGCCAAGTTCCAGGGAGCAATCAGCCCCAGCATTTT
large	15	TRBV18	.	TRBJ1-2	CASSPGGRGDGGYTF	TGTGCCAGCTCACCGGGGGGCAGGGGAGACGGAGGCTACACCTTC
.	14	TRBV6-2/TRBV6-3	.	TRBJ2-1	CASGYSYSYNEQFF	TGTGCCAGCGGCTACTCGTACTCCTACAATGAGCAGTTCTTC
medium-sized	14	TRBV28	.	TRBJ2-3	CASSLTPGTDTQYF	TGTGCCAGCAGTTTAACCCCTGGCACAGATACGCAGTATTTT
few	13	TRBV20-1	TRBD1	TRBJ2-3	CSAPGTGTDTQYF	TGCAGTGCTCCCGGGACAGGGACGGATACGCAGTATTTT
few	11	TRBV12-3/TRBV12-4	.	TRBJ2-5	CARPEAETQYF	TGTGCCAGGCCGGAGGCAGAGACCCAGTACTTC
.	16	TRBV6-1	.	TRBJ2-7	CASSMCSGTSLYEQYF	TGTGCCAGCAGTATGTGTTCCGGGACATCCCTCTACGAGCAGTACTTC